These T cell receptor beta chains were read from a single sample in a study of CD8 T cells in ankylosing spondylitis. From the 5' RACE reads, TCRdb called clonotypes with MiXCR, one entry per CDR3 protein. The data show 700,000 to 1,000,000 distinct CDR3 sequences, with about an eighth seen just once and approximately 0.5% held by the top ten. The sample comprised blood, either unsorted or a sorted T cell fraction (not recorded which). The receptors were sampled from a male donor with ankylosing spondylitis. The CDR3 runs from the conserved cysteine through the conserved F or W. The D gene is left open where the match is weak. Expanded clones are given a class, and other clones once, few, many or no size at all.

j_call: TRBJ2-1
clone_size: NA
v_call: TRBV11-2
d_call: TRBD2
cdr3_aa: CASSLGTSVSYNEQFF
cdr3_nt: TGTGCCAGCAGCTTAGGGACTAGCGTTTCCTACAATGAGCAGTTCTTC

j_call: TRBJ2-3
clone_size: few
v_call: TRBV4-1
d_call: NA
cdr3_aa: CASSQKGPSRGPDTQYF
cdr3_nt: TGCGCCAGCAGCCAAAAAGGCCCCTCCCGGGGCCCAGATACGCAGTATTTT

j_call: TRBJ1-2
clone_size: many
v_call: TRBV7-9
d_call: NA
cdr3_aa: CASSPQVGGASGTF
cdr3_nt: TGTGCCAGCAGCCCCCAGGTTGGGGGTGCTTCGGGAACCTTC

j_call: TRBJ1-5
clone_size: few
v_call: TRBV28
d_call: NA
cdr3_aa: CASSLPGHRIGQPQHF
cdr3_nt: TGTGCCAGCAGTTTGCCGGGACACCGAATAGGCCAGCCCCAGCATTTT

j_call: TRBJ2-2
clone_size: NA
v_call: TRBV11-2
d_call: NA
cdr3_aa: CASSSPRGQITGELFF
cdr3_nt: TGTGCCAGCAGCTCCCCGAGAGGGCAGATCACCGGGGAGCTGTTTTTT

j_call: TRBJ2-5
clone_size: few
v_call: TRBV28
d_call: NA
cdr3_aa: CASMGSRQETQYF
cdr3_nt: TGTGCCAGCATGGGGAGCAGGCAAGAGACCCAGTACTTC

j_call: TRBJ1-2
clone_size: many
v_call: TRBV10-3
d_call: NA
cdr3_aa: CAISGGQGPYGYTF
cdr3_nt: TGTGCCATCAGTGGGGGTCAGGGTCCCTATGGCTACACCTTC

j_call: TRBJ1-5
clone_size: few
v_call: TRBV28
d_call: NA
cdr3_aa: CASRPSLRGRNQPQHF
cdr3_nt: TGTGCCAGCAGACCTAGCCTCAGGGGCCGTAATCAGCCCCAGCATTTT

j_call: TRBJ2-3
clone_size: few
v_call: TRBV20-1
d_call: NA
cdr3_aa: CSASPDNPTDTQYF
cdr3_nt: TGCAGTGCTTCTCCGGACAATCCCACAGATACGCAGTATTTT

j_call: TRBJ1-1
clone_size: few
v_call: TRBV7-9
d_call: TRBD1
cdr3_aa: CASRRSGTEITEAFF
cdr3_nt: TGTGCCAGCAGGCGCTCCGGGACAGAGATCACTGAAGCTTTCTTT

j_call: TRBJ1-6
clone_size: NA
v_call: TRBV5-8
d_call: TRBD1
cdr3_aa: CASSRTGVASPLHF
cdr3_nt: TGTGCCAGCAGCAGGACAGGGGTGGCATCACCCCTCCACTTT

j_call: TRBJ2-1
clone_size: NA
v_call: TRBV7-3
d_call: TRBD2
cdr3_aa: CASSRSGTSGGHEQFF
cdr3_nt: TGTGCCAGCAGCCGTTCCGGGACTAGCGGGGGACATGAGCAGTTCTTC

j_call: TRBJ2-5
clone_size: few
v_call: TRBV7-9
d_call: NA
cdr3_aa: CASSSGFGGEETQYF
cdr3_nt: TGTGCCAGCAGCTCGGGCTTCGGGGGAGAAGAGACCCAGTACTTC

j_call: TRBJ2-7
clone_size: many
v_call: TRBV28
d_call: NA
cdr3_aa: CASSSLLWEQYF
cdr3_nt: TGTGCCAGCAGTTCCCTTTTGTGGGAGCAGTACTTC